This TCR beta chain was documented in a study of blood T cell repertoires in COVID-19. Study-level background: From the United States, Italy and Spain came samples of acute and convalescent COVID-19.

Produced via immunoSEQ multiplex PCR; TCRdb's table is partial and in-frame only. Of some 390,000 clones listed, over 75% are singletons. The Seattle site enrolled patients during active infection and followed them longitudinally. This clone has only a few counts. The CDR3 totals 13 residues. V was clipped by 3 bases and J by 8 bases, with 12 bases between them. Germline values: CDR1 SGDLS, CDR2 YYNGEE. The sample taken for sequencing was peripheral blood. This receptor was taken from a woman aged 55-69 years with COVID-19, enrolled during active disease. V and J are TRBV9 and TRBJ1-3, with D hard to call. The CDR3 sequence: CASSAGVSDTIYF. The CDR3 coding sequence is TGTGCCAGCAGCGCTGGTGTTTCGGACACCATATATTTT.